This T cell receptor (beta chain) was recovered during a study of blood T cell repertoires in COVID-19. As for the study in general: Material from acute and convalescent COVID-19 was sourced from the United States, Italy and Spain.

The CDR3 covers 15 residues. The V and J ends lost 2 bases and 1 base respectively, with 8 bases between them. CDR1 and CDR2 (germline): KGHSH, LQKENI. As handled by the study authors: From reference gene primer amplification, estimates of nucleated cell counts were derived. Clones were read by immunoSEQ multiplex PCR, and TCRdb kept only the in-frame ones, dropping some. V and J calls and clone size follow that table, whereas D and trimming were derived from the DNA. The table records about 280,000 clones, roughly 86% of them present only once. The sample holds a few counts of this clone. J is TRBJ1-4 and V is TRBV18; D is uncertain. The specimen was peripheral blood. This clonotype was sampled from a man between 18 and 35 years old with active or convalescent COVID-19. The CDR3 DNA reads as TGTGCCAGCTCACCATTGGAGGGAACTAATGAAAAACTGTTTTTT. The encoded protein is CASSPLEGTNEKLFF.